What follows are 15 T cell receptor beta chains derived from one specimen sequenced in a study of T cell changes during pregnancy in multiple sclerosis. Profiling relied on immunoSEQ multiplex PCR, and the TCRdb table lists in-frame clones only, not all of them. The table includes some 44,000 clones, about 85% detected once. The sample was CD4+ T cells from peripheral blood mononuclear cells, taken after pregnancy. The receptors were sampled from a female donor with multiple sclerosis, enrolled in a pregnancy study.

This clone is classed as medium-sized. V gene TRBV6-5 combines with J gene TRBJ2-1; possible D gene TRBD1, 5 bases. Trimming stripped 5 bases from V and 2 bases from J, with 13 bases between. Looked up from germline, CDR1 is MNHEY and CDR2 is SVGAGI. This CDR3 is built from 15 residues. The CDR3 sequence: CASSLQAYPYNEQFF. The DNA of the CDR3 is TGTGCCAGCAGTCTACAGGCCTACCCCTACAATGAGCAGTTCTTC.

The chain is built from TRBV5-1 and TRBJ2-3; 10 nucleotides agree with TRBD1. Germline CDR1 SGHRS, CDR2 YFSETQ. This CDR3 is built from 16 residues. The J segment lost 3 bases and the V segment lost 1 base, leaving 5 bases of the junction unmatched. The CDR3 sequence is CASSLIGTGETDTQYF. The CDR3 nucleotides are TGCGCCAGCAGCTTGATCGGGACAGGGGAGACAGATACGCAGTATTTT.

The DNA of the CDR3 is TGCGCCAGCAGCCAAGATCGGGTAGCGGGGGGCATGAACAATGAGCAGTTCTTC. Translation gives CASSQDRVAGGMNNEQFF. This chain joins TRBV4-1 and TRBJ2-1; 10 bases match TRBD2. Germline-derived CDR1 and CDR2 are MGHRA and YSYEKL. The junction had 10 bases not matched to a gene; V was cut back by 0 bases and J by 5 bases. The CDR3 has 18 residues.

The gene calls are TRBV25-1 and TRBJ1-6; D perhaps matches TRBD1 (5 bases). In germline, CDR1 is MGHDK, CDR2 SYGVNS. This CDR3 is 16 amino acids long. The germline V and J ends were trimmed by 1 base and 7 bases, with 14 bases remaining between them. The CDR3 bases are TGTGCCAGCAGTGAATTTCTAGGGGTTGGCAATTCACCCCTCCACTTT. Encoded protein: CASSEFLGVGNSPLHF. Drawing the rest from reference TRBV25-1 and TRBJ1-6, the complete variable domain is EADIYQTPRYLVIGTGKKITLECSQTMGHDKMYWYQQDPGMELHLIHYSYGVNSTEKGDLSSESTVSRIRTEHFPLTLESARPSHTSQYLCASSEFLGVGNSPLHFGNGTRLTVT.

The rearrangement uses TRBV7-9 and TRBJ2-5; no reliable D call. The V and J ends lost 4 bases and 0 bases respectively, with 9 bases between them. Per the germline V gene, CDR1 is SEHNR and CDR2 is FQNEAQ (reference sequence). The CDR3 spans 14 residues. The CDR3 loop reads CASSSGRYQETQYF. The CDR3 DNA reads TGTGCCAGCAGCTCCGGCAGGTACCAAGAGACCCAGTACTTC.

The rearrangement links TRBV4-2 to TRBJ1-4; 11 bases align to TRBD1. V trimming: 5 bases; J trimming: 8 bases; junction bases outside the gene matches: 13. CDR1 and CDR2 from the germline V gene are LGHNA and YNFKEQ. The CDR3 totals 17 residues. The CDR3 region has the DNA TGTGCCAGCAGCGGACGTCTGTGGACAGGGGGCTTAGAAAAACTGTTTTTT. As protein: CASSGRLWTGGLEKLFF.

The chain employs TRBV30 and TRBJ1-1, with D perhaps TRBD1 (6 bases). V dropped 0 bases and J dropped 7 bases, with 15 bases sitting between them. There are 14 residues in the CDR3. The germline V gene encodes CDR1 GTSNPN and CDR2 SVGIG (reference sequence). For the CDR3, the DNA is TGTGCCTGGAGTGTTGGGGGCAGGGTGATTGAAGCTTTCTTT. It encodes CAWSVGGRVIEAFF.

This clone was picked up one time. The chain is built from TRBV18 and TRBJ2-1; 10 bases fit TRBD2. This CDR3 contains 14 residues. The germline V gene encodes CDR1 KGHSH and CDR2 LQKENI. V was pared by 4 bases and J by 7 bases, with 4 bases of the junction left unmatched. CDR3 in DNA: TGTGCCAGCTCACAGGGTAGCGGGGGGAATGAGCAGTTCTTC. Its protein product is CASSQGSGGNEQFF. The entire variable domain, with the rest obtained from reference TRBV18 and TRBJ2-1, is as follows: NAGVMQNPRHLVRRRGQEARLRCSPMKGHSHVYWYRQLPEEGLKFMVYLQKENIIDESGMPKERFSAEFPKEGPSILRIQQVVRGDSAAYFCASSQGSGGNEQFFGPGTRLTVL.

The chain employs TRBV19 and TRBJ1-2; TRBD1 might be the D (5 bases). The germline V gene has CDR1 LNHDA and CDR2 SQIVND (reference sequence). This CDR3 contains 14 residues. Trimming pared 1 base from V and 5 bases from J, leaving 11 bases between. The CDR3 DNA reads TGTGCCAGTAGTATAGGCGGGGCCGGGTATGGCTACACCTTC. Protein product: CASSIGGAGYGYTF.

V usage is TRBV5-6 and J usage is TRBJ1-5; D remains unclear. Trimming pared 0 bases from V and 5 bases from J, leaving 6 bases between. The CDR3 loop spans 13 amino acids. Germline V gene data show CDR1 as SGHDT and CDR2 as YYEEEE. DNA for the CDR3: TGTGCCAGCAGCTTGGGAGGAGATCAGCCCCAGCATTTT. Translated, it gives CASSLGGDQPQHF. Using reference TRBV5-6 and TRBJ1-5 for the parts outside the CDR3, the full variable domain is DAGVTQSPTHLIKTRGQQVTLRCSPKSGHDTVSWYQQALGQGPQFIFQYYEEEERQRGNFPDRFSGHQFPNYSSELNVNALLLGDSALYLCASSLGGDQPQHFGDGTRLSIL.

The CDR3 DNA reads TGTGCCAGCAGCGCCGGGACAGGGGTAGAGACCCAGTACTTC. It is translated as CASSAGTGVETQYF. This chain connects TRBV9 to TRBJ2-5, with 10 nucleotides matching TRBD1. The length of the CDR3 is 14 residues. Germline V lookup: CDR1 SGDLS, CDR2 YYNGEE. The ends lost 3 bases at V and 4 bases at J; junction bases unmatched: 3.

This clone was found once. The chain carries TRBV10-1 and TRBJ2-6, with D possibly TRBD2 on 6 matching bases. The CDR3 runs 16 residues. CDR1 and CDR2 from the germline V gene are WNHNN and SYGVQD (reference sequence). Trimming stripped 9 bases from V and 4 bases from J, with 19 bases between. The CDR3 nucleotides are TGCGCCAGTCAGGAGGAGGGAACTCTGGGGGCCAACGTCCTGACTTTC. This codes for CASQEEGTLGANVLTF.

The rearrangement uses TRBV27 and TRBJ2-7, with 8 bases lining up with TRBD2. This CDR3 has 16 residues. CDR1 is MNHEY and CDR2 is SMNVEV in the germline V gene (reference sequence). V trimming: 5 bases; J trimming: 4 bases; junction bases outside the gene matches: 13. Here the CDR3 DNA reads TGTGCCAGCAGTCCGACCCGGGGGGGGGCCCTGTACGAGCAGTACTTC. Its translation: CASSPTRGGALYEQYF.

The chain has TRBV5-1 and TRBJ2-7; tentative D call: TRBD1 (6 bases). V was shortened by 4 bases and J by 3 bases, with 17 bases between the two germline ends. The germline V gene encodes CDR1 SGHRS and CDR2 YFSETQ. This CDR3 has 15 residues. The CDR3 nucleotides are TGCGCCAGCAGCCCGGTGGTGGGGGCTAGCTACGAGCAGTACTTC. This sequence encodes CASSPVVGASYEQYF.

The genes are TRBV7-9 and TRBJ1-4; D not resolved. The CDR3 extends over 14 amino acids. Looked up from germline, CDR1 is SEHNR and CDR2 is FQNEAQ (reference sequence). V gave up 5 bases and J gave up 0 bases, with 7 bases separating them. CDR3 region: CASSPYATNEKLFF. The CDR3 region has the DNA TGTGCCAGCAGCCCCTATGCAACTAATGAAAAACTGTTTTTT.